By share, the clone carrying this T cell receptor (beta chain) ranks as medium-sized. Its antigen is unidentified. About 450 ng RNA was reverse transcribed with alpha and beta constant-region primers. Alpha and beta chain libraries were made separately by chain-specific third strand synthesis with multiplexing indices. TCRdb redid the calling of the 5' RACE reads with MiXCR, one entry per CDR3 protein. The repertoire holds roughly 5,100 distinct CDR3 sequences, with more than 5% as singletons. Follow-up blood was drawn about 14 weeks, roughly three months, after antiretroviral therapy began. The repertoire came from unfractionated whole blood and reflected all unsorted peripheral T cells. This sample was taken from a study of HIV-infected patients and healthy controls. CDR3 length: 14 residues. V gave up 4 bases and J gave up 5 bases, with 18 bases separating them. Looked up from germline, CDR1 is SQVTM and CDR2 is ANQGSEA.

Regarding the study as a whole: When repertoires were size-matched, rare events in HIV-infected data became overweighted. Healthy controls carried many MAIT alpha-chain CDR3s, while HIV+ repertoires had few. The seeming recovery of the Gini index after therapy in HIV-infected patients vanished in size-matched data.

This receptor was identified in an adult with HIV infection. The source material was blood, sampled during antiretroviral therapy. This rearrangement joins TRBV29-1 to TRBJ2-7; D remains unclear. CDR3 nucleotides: TGCAGCGTTGTTATCGCGGCCAGTCCGAACGAGCAGTACTTC. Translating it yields CSVVIAASPNEQYF.